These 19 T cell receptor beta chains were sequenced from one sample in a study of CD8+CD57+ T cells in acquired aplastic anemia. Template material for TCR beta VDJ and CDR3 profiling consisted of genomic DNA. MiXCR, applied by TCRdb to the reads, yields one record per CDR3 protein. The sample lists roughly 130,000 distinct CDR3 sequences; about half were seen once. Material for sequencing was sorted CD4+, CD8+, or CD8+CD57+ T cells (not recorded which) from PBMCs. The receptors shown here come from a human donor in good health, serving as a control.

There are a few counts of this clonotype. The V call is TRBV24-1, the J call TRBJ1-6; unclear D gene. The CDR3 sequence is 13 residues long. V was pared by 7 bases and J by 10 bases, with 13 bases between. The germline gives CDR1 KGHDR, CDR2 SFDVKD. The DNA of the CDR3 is TGTGCCACCAGCCGCGGGGTAGAGTCACCCCTCCACTTT. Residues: CATSRGVESPLHF.

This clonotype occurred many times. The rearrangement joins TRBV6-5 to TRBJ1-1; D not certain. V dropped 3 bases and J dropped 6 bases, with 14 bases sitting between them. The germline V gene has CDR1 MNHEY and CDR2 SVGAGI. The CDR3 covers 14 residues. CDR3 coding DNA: TGTGCCAGCAGTTATAGGGATAGATCGGCTGAAGCTTTCTTT. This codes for CASSYRDRSAEAFF.

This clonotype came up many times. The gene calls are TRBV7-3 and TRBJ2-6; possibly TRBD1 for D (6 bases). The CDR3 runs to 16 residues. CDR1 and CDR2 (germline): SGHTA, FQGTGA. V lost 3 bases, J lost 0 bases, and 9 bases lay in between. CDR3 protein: CASSFRTASGANVLTF. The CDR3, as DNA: TGTGCCAGCAGCTTCCGGACAGCCTCTGGGGCCAACGTCCTGACTTTC.

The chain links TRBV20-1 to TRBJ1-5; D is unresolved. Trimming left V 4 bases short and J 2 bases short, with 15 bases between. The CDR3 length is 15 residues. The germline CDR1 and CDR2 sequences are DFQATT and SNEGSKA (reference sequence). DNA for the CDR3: TGCAGTGCTACCGGTGGGGTGTCTGGCAATCAGCCCCAGCATTTT. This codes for CSATGGVSGNQPQHF.

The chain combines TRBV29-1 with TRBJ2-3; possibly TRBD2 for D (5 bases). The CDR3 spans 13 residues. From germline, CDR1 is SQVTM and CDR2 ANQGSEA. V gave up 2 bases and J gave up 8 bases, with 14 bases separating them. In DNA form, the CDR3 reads TGCAGCGTTGAAACTAGTTTCGCAGGTACGCAGTATTTT. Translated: CSVETSFAGTQYF.

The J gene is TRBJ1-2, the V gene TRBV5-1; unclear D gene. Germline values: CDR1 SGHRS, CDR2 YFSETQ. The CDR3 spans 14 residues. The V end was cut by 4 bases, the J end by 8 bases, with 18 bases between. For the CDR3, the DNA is TGCGCCAGCAGCATAGACCCGGTCAGCTGGGGCTACACCTTC. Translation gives CASSIDPVSWGYTF.

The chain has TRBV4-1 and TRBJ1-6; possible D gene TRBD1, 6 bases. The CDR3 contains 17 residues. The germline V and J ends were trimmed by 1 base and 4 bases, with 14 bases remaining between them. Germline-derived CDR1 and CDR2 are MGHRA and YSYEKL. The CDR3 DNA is TGCGCCAGCAGCCAAGTTGGGAGGGGGAGTTATAATTCACCCCTCCACTTT. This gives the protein CASSQVGRGSYNSPLHF.

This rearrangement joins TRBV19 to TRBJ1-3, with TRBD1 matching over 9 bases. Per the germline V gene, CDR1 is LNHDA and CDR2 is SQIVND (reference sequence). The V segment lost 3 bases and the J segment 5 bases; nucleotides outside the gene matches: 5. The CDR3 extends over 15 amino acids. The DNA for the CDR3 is TGTGCCAGTAGTATCCAGACAGGGGGGCGAAACACCATATATTTT. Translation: CASSIQTGGRNTIYF. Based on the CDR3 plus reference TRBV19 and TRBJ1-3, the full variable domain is DGGITQSPKYLFRKEGQNVTLSCEQNLNHDAMYWYRQDPGQGLRLIYYSQIVNDFQKGDIAEGYSVSREKKESFPLTVTSAQKNPTAFYLCASSIQTGGRNTIYFGEGSWLTVV.

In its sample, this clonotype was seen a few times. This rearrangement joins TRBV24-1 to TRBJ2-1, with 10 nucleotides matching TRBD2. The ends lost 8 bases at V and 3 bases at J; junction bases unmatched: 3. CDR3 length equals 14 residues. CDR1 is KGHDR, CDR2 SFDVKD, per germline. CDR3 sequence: CATKAGGGYNEQFF. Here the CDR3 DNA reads TGTGCCACCAAAGCGGGAGGGGGCTACAATGAGCAGTTCTTC.

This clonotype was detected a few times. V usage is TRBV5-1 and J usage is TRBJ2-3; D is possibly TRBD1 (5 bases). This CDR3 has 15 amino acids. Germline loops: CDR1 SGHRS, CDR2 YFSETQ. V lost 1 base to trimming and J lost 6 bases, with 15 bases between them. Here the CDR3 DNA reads TGCGCCAGCAGCTTGATGACAGCCCAGTGGGATACGCAGTATTTT. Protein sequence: CASSLMTAQWDTQYF.

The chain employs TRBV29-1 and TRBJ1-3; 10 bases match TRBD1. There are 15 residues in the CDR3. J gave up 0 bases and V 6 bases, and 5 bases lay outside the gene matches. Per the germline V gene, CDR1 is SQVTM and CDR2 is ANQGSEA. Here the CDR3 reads CSVGDRGISGNTIYF. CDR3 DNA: TGCAGCGTCGGGGACAGGGGCATCTCTGGAAACACCATATATTTT.

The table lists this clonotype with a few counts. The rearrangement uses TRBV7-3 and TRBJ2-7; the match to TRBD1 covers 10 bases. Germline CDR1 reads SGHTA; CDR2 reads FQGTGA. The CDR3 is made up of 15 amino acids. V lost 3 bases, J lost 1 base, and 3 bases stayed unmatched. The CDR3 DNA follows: TGTGCCAGCAGCTTCCGACAGGGGGCGTCCTACGAGCAGTACTTC. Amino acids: CASSFRQGASYEQYF.

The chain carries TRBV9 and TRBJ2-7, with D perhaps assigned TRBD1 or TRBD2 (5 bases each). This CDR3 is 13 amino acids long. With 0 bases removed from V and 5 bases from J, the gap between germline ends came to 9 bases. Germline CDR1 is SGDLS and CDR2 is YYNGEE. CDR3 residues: CASSVAGSNEQYF. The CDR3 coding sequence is TGTGCCAGCAGCGTAGCAGGGAGCAACGAGCAGTACTTC.

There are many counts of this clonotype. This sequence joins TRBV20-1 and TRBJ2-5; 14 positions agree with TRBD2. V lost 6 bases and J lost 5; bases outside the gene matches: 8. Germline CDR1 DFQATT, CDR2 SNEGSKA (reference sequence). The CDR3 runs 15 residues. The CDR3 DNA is TGCAGTGCATTCGGACTAGCGGGGGGAGTGGAGACCCAGTACTTC. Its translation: CSAFGLAGGVETQYF.

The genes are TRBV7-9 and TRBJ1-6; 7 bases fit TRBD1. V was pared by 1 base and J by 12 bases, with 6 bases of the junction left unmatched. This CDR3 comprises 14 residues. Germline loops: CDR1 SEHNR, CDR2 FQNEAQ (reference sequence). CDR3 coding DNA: TGTGCCAGCAGCTTAGGGACAGGCCTGTTACCCCTCCACTTT. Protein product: CASSLGTGLLPLHF.

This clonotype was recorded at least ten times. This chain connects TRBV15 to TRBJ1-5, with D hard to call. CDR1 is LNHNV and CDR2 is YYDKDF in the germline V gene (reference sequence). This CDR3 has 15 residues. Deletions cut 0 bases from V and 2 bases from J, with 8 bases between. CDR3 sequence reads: CATSRDGRGNQPQHF. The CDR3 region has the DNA TGTGCCACCAGCAGAGATGGAAGGGGCAATCAGCCCCAGCATTTT. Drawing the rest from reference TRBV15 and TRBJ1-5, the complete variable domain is DAMVIQNPRYQVTQFGKPVTLSCSQTLNHNVMYWYQQKSSQAPKLLFHYYDKDFNNEADTPDNFQSRRPNTSFCFLDIRSPGLGDTAMYLCATSRDGRGNQPQHFGDGTRLSIL.

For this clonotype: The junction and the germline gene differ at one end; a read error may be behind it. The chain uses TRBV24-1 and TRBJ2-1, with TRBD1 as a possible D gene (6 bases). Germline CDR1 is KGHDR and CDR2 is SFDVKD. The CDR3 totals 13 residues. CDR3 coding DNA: TGTGCCACCAGTGACCGTGGACAGAACAGGAGGCTCTTC. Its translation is CATSDRGQNRRLF.

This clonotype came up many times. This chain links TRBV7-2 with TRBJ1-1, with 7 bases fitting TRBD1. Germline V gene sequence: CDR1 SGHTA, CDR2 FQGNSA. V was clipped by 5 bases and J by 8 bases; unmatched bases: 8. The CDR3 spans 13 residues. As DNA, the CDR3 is TGTGCCAGCAGCCTAGACAGGGTTTCAGAAGCTTTCTTT. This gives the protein CASSLDRVSEAFF.

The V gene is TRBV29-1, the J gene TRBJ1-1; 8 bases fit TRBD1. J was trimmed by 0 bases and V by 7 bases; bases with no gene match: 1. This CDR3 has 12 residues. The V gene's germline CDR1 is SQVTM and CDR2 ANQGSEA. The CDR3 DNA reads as TGCAGCGGGGGACAGGTGAACACTGAAGCTTTCTTT. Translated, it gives CSGGQVNTEAFF.